A selection of T cell receptor beta chains follows, all from one sample in a study of T-cell memory formation after mild COVID-19. Via MiXCR, TCRdb re-called the 5' RACE reads, giving one row per CDR3 protein. The table lists over 300,000 distinct CDR3 sequences, more than 20% of them singletons. Sequencing was carried out using PBMCs or a T cell subset sorted from them (not recorded which). These receptors all stem from a man aged 18 to 35 who had mild COVID-19 (a few samples of this study predate the infection). Cell type and time point are not known. The CDR3 runs from the conserved cysteine through the conserved F or W. D genes are given only for firm matches. Not all rows give a size; the values are once, few, many and, for expanded clones, a class.

-,TRBJ2-5,-,TRBV11-2,TGTGCCAGCAGCTTAATGGGGGGCCGGGAGACCCAGTACTTC,CASSLMGGRETQYF
-,TRBJ1-1,few,TRBV12-3/TRBV12-4,TGTGCCAGCAGTTTAGTGGCCACTGAAGCTTTCTTT,CASSLVATEAFF
-,TRBJ2-2,few,TRBV7-6,TGTGCCAGCAGCCTTACGAGGGGCCAGGCGAACACCGGGGAGCTGTTTTTT,CASSLTRGQANTGELFF
-,TRBJ1-1,many,TRBV15,TGTGCCACCAGCAGTGGACGGAACACTGAAGCTTTCTTT,CATSSGRNTEAFF
-,TRBJ1-2,few,TRBV29-1,TGCAGCGTTGATGCCCAGCTACAGTATGGCTACACCTTC,CSVDAQLQYGYTF
-,TRBJ1-6,-,TRBV2,TGTGCCAGCAGGGGGGAGACCTATAATTCACCCCTCCACTTT,CASRGETYNSPLHF
-,TRBJ1-2,-,TRBV6-6,TGTGCCAGCAGTTCCTCATACACTAACTATGGCTACACCTTC,CASSSSYTNYGYTF
TRBD2,TRBJ2-5,few,TRBV27,TGTGCCAGCAGTTTACGCCTAGCGGGGGGATGGGAGACCCAGTACTTC,CASSLRLAGGWETQYF
-,TRBJ2-1,-,TRBV11-2,TGTGCCAGCAGCTTTGATGTCGATGAGCAGTTCTTC,CASSFDVDEQFF
-,TRBJ2-3,few,TRBV3-1,TGTGCCAGCCTAGCGAGAGGGACAGATACGCAGTATTTT,CASLARGTDTQYF
-,TRBJ2-7,few,TRBV5-4,TGTGCCAGCAGCTTGGGAAAGGGGTTCTACGAGCAGTACTTC,CASSLGKGFYEQYF
-,TRBJ1-6,-,TRBV12-3/TRBV12-4,TGTGCCAGCTCGGGACGGGAGAATTCACCCCTCCACTTT,CASSGRENSPLHF
TRBD1,TRBJ1-6,once,TRBV2,TGTGCCAGCGGCTCGGGACAGGGTAATTCACCCCTCCACTTT,CASGSGQGNSPLHF
-,TRBJ1-2,few,TRBV4-3,TGCGCCAGCAGCCCGGGCGGTTTCGACTATGGCTACACCTTC,CASSPGGFDYGYTF
TRBD1,TRBJ1-5,-,TRBV7-2,TGTGCCAGCAGCCCGAACAGGGGGGAGCAGCCCCAGCATTTT,CASSPNRGEQPQHF
TRBD1,TRBJ2-3,few,TRBV29-1,TGCAGCGTAAACAGGGGTGCAGATACGCAGTATTTT,CSVNRGADTQYF
-,TRBJ2-3,few,TRBV6-5,TGTGCCAGCAGTTACGGGGCCTTGGGGGTTGGCACAGATACGCAGTATTTT,CASSYGALGVGTDTQYF
TRBD1,TRBJ1-1,-,TRBV7-2,TGTGCCAGCAGCCGGGACAGGGTGGCCACTGAAGCTTTCTTT,CASSRDRVATEAFF
-,TRBJ1-6,-,TRBV12-3/TRBV12-4,TGTGCCAGCAGTTTAGAATTGTCACCCCTCCACTTT,CASSLELSPLHF
TRBD2,TRBJ2-2,-,TRBV7-2,TGTGCCAGCACCCCTAGCGGGGGGGCCAGTATGACCGGGGAGCTGTTTTTT,CASTPSGGASMTGELFF
TRBD1,TRBJ2-5,few,TRBV7-8,TGTGCCAGCAGCGTCCGGGACAGGGTTCGAGAGACCCAGTACTTC,CASSVRDRVRETQYF
-,TRBJ1-2,-,TRBV7-9,TGTGCCAGCATCGATCTCACGGGACACAGCTATGGCTACACCTTC,CASIDLTGHSYGYTF
-,TRBJ2-1,-,TRBV7-9,TGTGCCAGCAGCTTAGTCCCCACGGGGCGAGGAAATGAGCAGTTCTTC,CASSLVPTGRGNEQFF
TRBD2,TRBJ2-3,few,TRBV6-5,TGTGCCAGCAGTTACGGGGGTAGCGGGGGGGCCAAAGATACGCAGTATTTT,CASSYGGSGGAKDTQYF
-,TRBJ1-5,few,TRBV5-8,TGTGCCAGCACTACCGAGGGATATAGCAATCAGCCCCAGCATTTT,CASTTEGYSNQPQHF
TRBD2,TRBJ2-3,-,TRBV7-8,TGTGCCAGCAGCCCAGCACCGAACCCGGGACTAGTAGTTATAGATACGCAGTATTTT,CASSPAPNPGLVVIDTQYF
-,TRBJ2-3,-,TRBV3-1,TGTGCCAGCAGCGAAAAGGGCCCAACGGGGGGCTACACAGATACGCAGTATTTT,CASSEKGPTGGYTDTQYF
-,TRBJ1-4,-,TRBV27,TGTGCCAGCAGTCCCTTAGAGCCCGGAAAACTGTTTTTT,CASSPLEPGKLFF
TRBD2,TRBJ2-1,-,TRBV4-2,TGTGCCAGCAGCGGACTAGCGAGCTACAATGAGCAGTTCTTC,CASSGLASYNEQFF
-,TRBJ2-1,few,TRBV7-9,TGTGCCAGCAGCTTACATTCAGCTGATGAGCAGTTCTTC,CASSLHSADEQFF
-,TRBJ2-3,-,TRBV5-1,TGCGCCAGCAGCTCCCTGGACAGAGATACGCAGTATTTT,CASSSLDRDTQYF